The sample holds a few counts of the clone carrying this TCR beta chain. Its antigen remains unidentified. Of the isolated RNA, all was reverse transcribed, and so the sequenced material was expressed TCRB transcripts. This table comes from immunoSEQ multiplex PCR, and its TCRdb copy is limited to in-frame clones, with some not included. The sample has about 140,000 clones; more than 10% are singletons. The sample is drawn from a study of beta chain features in type 1 diabetes. Turning to the study itself: Patients were similar to healthy donors in age and gender (as well as in cell yields). Whole-study results and caveats: Reduced insertions and increased deletions marked VDJ junctions in type 1 diabetes patients. For cells with high TCR expression, cDNA sequencing could yield over-representation. Shortening that was moderate but significant affected the TCRB CDR3s of Type 1 diabetes patients in all four CD4+ subsets.

The CDR3 consists of 14 residues. Trimming removed 6 bases at V and 3 bases at J, with 16 bases between. From germline, CDR1 is SGHRS and CDR2 YFSETQ. Sorted populations all exceeded 98% purity. Sequencing used central memory CD4+ T cells from blood. The receptor comes from a man younger than 30 with type 1 diabetes. V is TRBV5-1 and J is TRBJ2-7; D might be TRBD2 (6 bases). As DNA, the CDR3 is TGCGCCAGCATGAGGGGAGGCATTGACTACGAGCAGTACTTC. This encodes CASMRGGIDYEQYF.